These 2 T cell receptor beta chains originate from one sample sequenced in a study of T cells in localized non-small cell lung cancer. The repertoire was sequenced with immunoSEQ multiplex PCR; TCRdb's copy has only in-frame clones and lacks some. Of around 100,000 clones listed, about nine tenths were seen once; the top ten hold about 15%. The input for sequencing was peripheral blood, taken before any cancer treatment. These receptors came from a man aged 35-69 years with stage I squamous cell lung carcinoma.

This clone was observed a handful of times. CDR3 nucleotide sequence: TGTGCCATCAGTGAGCCGAAGGACAGCTTATTCGAGCAGTACTTC. Protein: CAISEPKDSLFEQYF. The chain has TRBV10-3 and TRBJ2-7; tentatively, D is TRBD1 (6 bases). CDR3 size: 15 residues. CDR1 is ENHRY, CDR2 SYGVKD, per germline. Trimming cost V 2 bases and J 6 bases, with 17 bases left between them.

This chain links TRBV11-2 with TRBJ2-1; 8 nucleotides align to TRBD1. Germline CDR1 reads SGHAT; CDR2 reads FQNNGV. After removal of 4 bases from V and 9 bases from J, the junction contained 5 bases not matched to a gene. This CDR3 contains 13 residues. CDR3 DNA sequence: TGTGCCAGCAGCTACTACAGGGGGATTGAGCAGTTCTTC. This codes for CASSYYRGIEQFF.